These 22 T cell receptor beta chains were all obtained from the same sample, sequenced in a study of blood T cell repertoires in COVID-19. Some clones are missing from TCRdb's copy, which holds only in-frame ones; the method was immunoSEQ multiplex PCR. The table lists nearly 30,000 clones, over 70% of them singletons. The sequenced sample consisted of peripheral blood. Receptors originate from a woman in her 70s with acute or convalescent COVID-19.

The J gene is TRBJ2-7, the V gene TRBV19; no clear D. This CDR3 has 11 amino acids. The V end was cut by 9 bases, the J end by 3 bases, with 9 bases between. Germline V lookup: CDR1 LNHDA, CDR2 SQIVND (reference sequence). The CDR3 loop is CASPGVYEQYF. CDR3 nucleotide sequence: TGTGCCAGCCCTGGAGTCTACGAGCAGTACTTC.

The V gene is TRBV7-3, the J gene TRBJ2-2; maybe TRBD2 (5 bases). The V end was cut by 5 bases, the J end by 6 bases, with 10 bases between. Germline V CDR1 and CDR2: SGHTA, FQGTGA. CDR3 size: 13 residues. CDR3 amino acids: CASSLNSAGELFF. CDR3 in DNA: TGTGCCAGCAGCCTTAATAGCGCCGGGGAGCTGTTTTTT.

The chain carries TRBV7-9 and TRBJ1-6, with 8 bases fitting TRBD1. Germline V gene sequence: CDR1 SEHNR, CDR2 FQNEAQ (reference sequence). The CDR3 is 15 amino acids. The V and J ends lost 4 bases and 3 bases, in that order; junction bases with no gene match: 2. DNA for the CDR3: TGTGCCAGCAGCTCGGACAGGGACTATAATTCACCCCTCCACTTT. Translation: CASSSDRDYNSPLHF. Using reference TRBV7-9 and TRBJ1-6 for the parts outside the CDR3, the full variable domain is DTGVSQNPRHKITKRGQNVTFRCDPISEHNRLYWYRQTLGQGPEFLTYFQNEAQLEKSRLLSDRFSAERPKGSFSTLEIQRTEQGDSAMYLCASSSDRDYNSPLHFGNGTRLTVT.

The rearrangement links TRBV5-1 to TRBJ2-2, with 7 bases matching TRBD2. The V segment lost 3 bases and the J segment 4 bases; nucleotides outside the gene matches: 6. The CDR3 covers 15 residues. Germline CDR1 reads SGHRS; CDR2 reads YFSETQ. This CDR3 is CASSWGGDATGELFF. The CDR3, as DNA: TGCGCCAGCAGCTGGGGGGGTGACGCCACCGGGGAGCTGTTTTTT.

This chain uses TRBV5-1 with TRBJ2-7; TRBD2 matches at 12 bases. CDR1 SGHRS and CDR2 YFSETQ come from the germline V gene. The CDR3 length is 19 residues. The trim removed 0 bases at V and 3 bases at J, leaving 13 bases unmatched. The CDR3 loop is CASSLVGKLAGGGIYEQYF. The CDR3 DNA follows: TGCGCCAGCAGCTTGGTTGGTAAACTAGCGGGAGGTGGAATCTACGAGCAGTACTTC.

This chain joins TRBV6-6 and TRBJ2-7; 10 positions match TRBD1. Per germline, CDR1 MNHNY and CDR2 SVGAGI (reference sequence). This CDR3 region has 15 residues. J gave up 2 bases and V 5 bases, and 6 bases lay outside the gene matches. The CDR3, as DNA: TGTGCCAGCAGTGGAGGGGGGACAGGGGCCTACGAGCAGTACTTC. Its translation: CASSGGGTGAYEQYF.

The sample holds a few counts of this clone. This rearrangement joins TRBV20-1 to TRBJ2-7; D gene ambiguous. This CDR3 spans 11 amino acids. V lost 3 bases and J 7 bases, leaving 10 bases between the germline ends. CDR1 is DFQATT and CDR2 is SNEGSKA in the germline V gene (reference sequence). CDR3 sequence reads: CSASRLGEQYF. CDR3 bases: TGCAGTGCTAGCAGACTTGGGGAGCAGTACTTC.

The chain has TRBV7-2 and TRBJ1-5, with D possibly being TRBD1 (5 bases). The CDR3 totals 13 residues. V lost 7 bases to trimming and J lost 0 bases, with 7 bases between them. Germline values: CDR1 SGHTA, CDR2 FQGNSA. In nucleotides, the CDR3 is TGTGCCAGCAAGACAGCTAGCAATCAGCCCCAGCATTTT. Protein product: CASKTASNQPQHF.

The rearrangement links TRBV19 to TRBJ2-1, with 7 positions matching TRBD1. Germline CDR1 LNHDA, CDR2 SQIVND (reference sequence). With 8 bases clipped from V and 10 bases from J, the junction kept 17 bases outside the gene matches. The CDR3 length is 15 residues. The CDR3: CASRDDRAAGREQFF. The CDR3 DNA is TGTGCCAGTCGGGACGACAGGGCCGCGGGCAGGGAGCAGTTCTTC.

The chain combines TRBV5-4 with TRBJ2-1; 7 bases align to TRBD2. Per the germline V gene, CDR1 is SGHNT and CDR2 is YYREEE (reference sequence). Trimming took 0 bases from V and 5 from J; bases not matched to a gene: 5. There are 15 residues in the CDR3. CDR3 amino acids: CASSLELAQDNEQFF. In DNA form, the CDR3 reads TGTGCCAGCAGCTTGGAACTAGCGCAGGACAATGAGCAGTTCTTC.

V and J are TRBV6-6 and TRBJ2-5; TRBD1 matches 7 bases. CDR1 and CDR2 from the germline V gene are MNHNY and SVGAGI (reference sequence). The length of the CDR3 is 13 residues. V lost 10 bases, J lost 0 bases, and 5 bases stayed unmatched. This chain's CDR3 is CAITGTDQETQYF. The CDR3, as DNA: TGTGCCATCACAGGGACAGACCAAGAGACCCAGTACTTC.

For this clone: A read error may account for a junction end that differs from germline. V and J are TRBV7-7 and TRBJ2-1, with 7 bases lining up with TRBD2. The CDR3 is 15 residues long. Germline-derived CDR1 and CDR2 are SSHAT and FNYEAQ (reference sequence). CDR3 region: CASSPTSNSYNEQFF. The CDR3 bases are TGTGCTAGCAGCCCGACTAGCAACTCCTACAATGAGCAGTTCTTC. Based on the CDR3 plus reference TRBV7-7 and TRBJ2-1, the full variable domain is GAGVSQSPRYKVTKRGQDVTLRCDPISSHATLYWYQQALGQGPEFLTYFNYEAQPDKSGLPSDRFSAERPEGSISTLTIQRTEQRDSAMYRCASSPTSNSYNEQFFGPGTRLTVL.

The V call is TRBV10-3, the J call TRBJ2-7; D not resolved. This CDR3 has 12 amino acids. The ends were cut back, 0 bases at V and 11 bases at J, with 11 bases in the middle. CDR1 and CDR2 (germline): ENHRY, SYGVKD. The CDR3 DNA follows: TGTGCCATCAGTGAGTCTGGTCCTGTAGAGTACTTC. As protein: CAISESGPVEYF.

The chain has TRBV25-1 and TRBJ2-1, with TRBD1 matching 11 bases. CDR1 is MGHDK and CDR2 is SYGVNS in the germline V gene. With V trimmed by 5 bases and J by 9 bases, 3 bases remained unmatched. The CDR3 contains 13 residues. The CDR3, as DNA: TGTGCCAGCAGTCGGGACAGGGGGATTGAGCAGTTCTTC. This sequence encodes CASSRDRGIEQFF.

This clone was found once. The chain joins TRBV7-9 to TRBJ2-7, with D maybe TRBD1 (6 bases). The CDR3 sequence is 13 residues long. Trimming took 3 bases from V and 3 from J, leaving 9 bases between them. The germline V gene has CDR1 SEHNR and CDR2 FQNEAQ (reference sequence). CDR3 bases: TGTGCCAGCAGCTTCGGACAGTACTACGAGCAGTACTTC. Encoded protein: CASSFGQYYEQYF. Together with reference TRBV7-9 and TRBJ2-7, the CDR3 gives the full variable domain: DTGVSQNPRHKITKRGQNVTFRCDPISEHNRLYWYRQTLGQGPEFLTYFQNEAQLEKSRLLSDRFSAERPKGSFSTLEIQRTEQGDSAMYLCASSFGQYYEQYFGPGTRLTVT.

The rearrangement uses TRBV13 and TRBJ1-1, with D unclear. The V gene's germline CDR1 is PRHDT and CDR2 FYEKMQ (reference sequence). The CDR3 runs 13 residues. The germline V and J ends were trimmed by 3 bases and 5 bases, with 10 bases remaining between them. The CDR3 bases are TGTGCCAGCAGCTTCGGGTCCCGGACTGAAGCTTTCTTT. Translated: CASSFGSRTEAFF.

The CDR3 region is CARTGLGQPQHF. The CDR3 nucleotides read TGTGCCAGGACAGGGTTAGGGCAGCCCCAGCATTTT. The rearrangement uses TRBV21-1 and TRBJ1-5; no check of the table's D call, TRBD1, against the DNA was made. TRBV21-1 is a documented pseudogene. This CDR3 spans 12 amino acids.

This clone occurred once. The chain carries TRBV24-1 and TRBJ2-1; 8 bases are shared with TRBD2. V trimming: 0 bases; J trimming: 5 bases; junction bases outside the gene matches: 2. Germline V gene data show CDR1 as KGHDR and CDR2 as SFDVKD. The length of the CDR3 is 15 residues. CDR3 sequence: CATSDLYGGDNEQFF. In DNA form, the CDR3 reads TGTGCCACCAGTGATTTGTACGGGGGGGACAATGAGCAGTTCTTC.

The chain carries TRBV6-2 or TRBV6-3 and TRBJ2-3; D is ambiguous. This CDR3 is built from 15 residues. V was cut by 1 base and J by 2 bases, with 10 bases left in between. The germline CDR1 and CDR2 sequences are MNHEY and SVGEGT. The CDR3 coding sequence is TGTGCCAGCAGTTACTACCGCGAAGCCACAGATACGCAGTATTTT. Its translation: CASSYYREATDTQYF.

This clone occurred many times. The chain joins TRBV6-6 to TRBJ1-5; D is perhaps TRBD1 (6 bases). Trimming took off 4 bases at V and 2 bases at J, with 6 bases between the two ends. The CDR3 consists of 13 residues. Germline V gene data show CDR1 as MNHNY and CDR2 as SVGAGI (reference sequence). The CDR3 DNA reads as TGTGCCAGCAGTTGGACAGGCAATCAGCCCCAGCATTTT. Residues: CASSWTGNQPQHF.

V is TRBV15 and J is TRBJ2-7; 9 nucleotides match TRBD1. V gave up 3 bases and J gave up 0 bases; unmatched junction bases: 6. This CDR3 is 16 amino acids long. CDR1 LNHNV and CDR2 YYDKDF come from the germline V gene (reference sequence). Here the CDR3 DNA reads TGTGCCACCAGCAGGAACAGGGGGCCCAGCTCCTACGAGCAGTACTTC. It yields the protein CATSRNRGPSSYEQYF.

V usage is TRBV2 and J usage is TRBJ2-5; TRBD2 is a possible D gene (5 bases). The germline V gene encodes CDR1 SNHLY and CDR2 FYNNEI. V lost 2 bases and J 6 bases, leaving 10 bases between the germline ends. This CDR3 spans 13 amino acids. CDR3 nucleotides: TGTGCCAGCAGTGAAACGAGGGATCAGACCCAGTACTTC. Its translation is CASSETRDQTQYF.